This TCR beta chain was observed in a study of T cell responses to AZD1222 COVID-19 vaccine. The CDR3 is made up of 17 amino acids. The ends lost 5 bases at V and 3 bases at J; junction bases unmatched: 11. In germline, CDR1 is SEHNR, CDR2 FQNEAQ (reference sequence). Study results and limitations: Clonal diversity was possibly underestimated; the donors were predominantly white British and more often female. Regions left unmutated in variants are reportedly the target of nearly half of spike-specific TCRs. Among AZD1222 vaccinees, only six or seven were seropositive at baseline. Researchers report vaccine-associated CD4 TCRs spanning spike, with dominance at 160-218 and 743-854.

To note about this clone: The antigen remains unidentified.

Here immunoSEQ multiplex PCR was the method, and the copy in TCRdb shows in-frame clones only, minus some. The profile shows over 130,000 clones, about 91% of them singletons. The V and J genes are TRBV7-9 and TRBJ1-4; 8 bases are a match to TRBD1. The sequence came from an adult in good health. This sample comprised peripheral blood, obtained on day 0 of AZD1222 vaccination. DNA for the CDR3: TGTGCCAGCAGCACCCTTCGACAGGGGCGGGCTAATGAAAAACTGTTTTTT. Protein: CASSTLRQGRANEKLFF.